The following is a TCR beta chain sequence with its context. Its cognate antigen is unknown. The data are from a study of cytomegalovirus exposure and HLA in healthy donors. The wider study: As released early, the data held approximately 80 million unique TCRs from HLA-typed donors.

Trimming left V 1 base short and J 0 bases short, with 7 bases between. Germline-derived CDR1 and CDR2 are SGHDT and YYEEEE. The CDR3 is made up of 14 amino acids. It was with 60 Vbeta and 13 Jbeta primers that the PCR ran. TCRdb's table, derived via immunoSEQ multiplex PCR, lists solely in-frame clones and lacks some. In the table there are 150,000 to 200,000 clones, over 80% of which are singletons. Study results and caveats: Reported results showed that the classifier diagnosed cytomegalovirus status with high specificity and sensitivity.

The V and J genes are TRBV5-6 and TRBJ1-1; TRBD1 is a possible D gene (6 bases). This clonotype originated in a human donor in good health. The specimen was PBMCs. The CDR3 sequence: CASSLTGLNTEAFF. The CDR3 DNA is TGTGCCAGCAGCTTGACAGGGTTGAACACTGAAGCTTTCTTT.